These 19 T cell receptor beta chains originate from one sample sequenced in a study of T cell repertoires in cytomegalovirus infection. TCRdb independently ran MiXCR on the reads; one entry per CDR3 protein. Of more than 250,000 distinct CDR3 sequences detected, around 15% appear once; the ten largest clones hold roughly 8.9%. The sample was PBMCs. These receptors all come from a human donor in good health (CMV status not recorded). Some clones in this sample may be carry-over from other donors' samples.

This clonotype has only a few counts. This chain uses TRBV5-4 with TRBJ1-2; TRBD1 agrees at 8 bases. The CDR3 length is 16 residues. J lost 5 bases, V lost 0 bases, and 9 bases had no gene match. Germline V gives CDR1 SGHNT, CDR2 YYREEE (reference sequence). CDR3 loop: CASSLDPRTGRYGYTF. In DNA, the CDR3 is TGTGCCAGCAGCTTGGACCCCCGGACAGGGCGATATGGCTACACCTTC.

This clonotype was picked up many times. The V and J genes are TRBV7-9 and TRBJ1-3; no clear D. The germline V and J ends were trimmed by 2 bases and 0 bases, with 8 bases remaining between them. Germline-derived CDR1 and CDR2 are SEHNR and FQNEAQ (reference sequence). CDR3 length equals 15 residues. CDR3 in amino acids: CASSLTASSGNTIYF. CDR3 sequence (DNA): TGTGCCAGCAGCTTAACAGCGAGCTCTGGAAACACCATATATTTT.

This clonotype was seen repeatedly, ten times or more. The V call is TRBV28, the J call TRBJ2-4; D remains ambiguous. Trimming pared 2 bases from V and 0 bases from J, leaving 8 bases between. The CDR3 loop spans 15 amino acids. Germline V lookup: CDR1 MDHEN, CDR2 SYDVKM. For the CDR3, the DNA is TGTGCCAGCAGTTTACGTGCCATAGCCAAAAACATTCAGTACTTC. This codes for CASSLRAIAKNIQYF.

The chain has TRBV29-1 and TRBJ2-2, with D unresolved. The V end was cut by 0 bases, the J end by 13 bases, with 12 bases between. The CDR3 totals 12 residues. The germline V gene has CDR1 SQVTM and CDR2 ANQGSEA. CDR3 region: CSVEDSWKGLFF. The CDR3 nucleotides read TGCAGCGTTGAAGATTCCTGGAAGGGGCTGTTTTTT.

This clonotype was seen ten or more times. The chain uses TRBV27 and TRBJ2-7; 9 positions match TRBD2. This CDR3 has 14 amino acids. Germline V CDR1 and CDR2: MNHEY, SMNVEV (reference sequence). The J segment lost 9 bases and the V segment lost 5 bases, leaving 11 bases of the junction unmatched. CDR3 bases: TGTGCCAGCAGTCAGACTAGCGGCACCTCCGTGCAGTACTTC. Amino acid sequence: CASSQTSGTSVQYF.

The table lists this clonotype with many counts. The rearrangement links TRBV27 to TRBJ2-6; D is possibly TRBD2 (7 bases). The V and J ends lost 7 bases and 2 bases respectively, with 21 bases between them. From germline, CDR1 is MNHEY and CDR2 SMNVEV (reference sequence). The CDR3 sequence is 18 residues long. CDR3 nucleotide sequence: TGTGCCAGCACTCTTATGGGGGGGGGGGCGCCTGGGGCCAACGTCCTGACTTTC. Protein product: CASTLMGGGAPGANVLTF.

This clonotype was recorded at least ten times. The chain couples TRBV7-8 to TRBJ2-1; a weak D match, TRBD1 (5 bases). Trimming shortened V by 2 bases and J by 1 base, and 9 bases separated the two germline ends. The CDR3 length is 15 residues. CDR1 is SGHVS, CDR2 FQNEAQ, per germline. The CDR3 DNA reads TGTGCCAGCAGCTTACTGGCAGGGTCCTACAATGAGCAGTTCTTC. Its translation is CASSLLAGSYNEQFF.

Many counts were recorded for this clonotype. The chain links TRBV12-3 or TRBV12-4 to TRBJ2-1; the D gene is possibly TRBD1 (6 bases). CDR3 size: 13 residues. V was pared by 3 bases and J by 10 bases, with 13 bases between. Here the CDR3 reads CASSFTGPREQFF. The CDR3 DNA follows: TGTGCCAGCAGTTTTACAGGGCCAAGGGAGCAGTTCTTC.

The V call is TRBV14, the J call TRBJ1-3, with TRBD1 matching 9 bases. CDR1 SGHDN and CDR2 FVKESK come from the germline V gene. This CDR3 has 17 amino acids. V was clipped by 3 bases and J by 3 bases; unmatched bases: 9. CDR3 in DNA: TGTGCCAGCAGCCACCAGGACAGGGGAATAGGTGGAAACACCATATATTTT. Its protein product is CASSHQDRGIGGNTIYF.

There are many counts of this clonotype. V gene TRBV2 combines with J gene TRBJ2-3; TRBD2 is a possible D gene (5 bases). Germline CDR1 and CDR2: SNHLY and FYNNEI. This CDR3 has 12 amino acids. Trimming took off 6 bases at V and 4 bases at J, with 8 bases between the two ends. CDR3 DNA: TGTGCCAGCAGCGAGGGCTCAGATACGCAGTATTTT. Protein: CASSEGSDTQYF. The variable domain in full, completed from reference TRBV2 and TRBJ2-3, reads EPEVTQTPSHQVTQMGQEVILRCVPISNHLYFYWYRQILGQKVEFLVSFYNNEISEKSEIFDDQFSVERPDGSNFTLKIRSTKLEDSAMYFCASSEGSDTQYFGPGTRLTVL.

This clonotype was seen at least ten times. The chain combines TRBV7-2 with TRBJ2-5, with D maybe TRBD1 (5 bases). Trimming removed 8 bases at V and 5 bases at J, with 15 bases between. The CDR3 is 13 residues long. The germline V gene encodes CDR1 SGHTA and CDR2 FQGNSA. The CDR3 DNA sequence: TGTGCCAGCGCAGGTGGGGCCTGGGAGACCCAGTACTTC. This encodes CASAGGAWETQYF.

This clonotype was seen many times. This chain joins TRBV6-1 and TRBJ1-1, with D possibly matching TRBD1 (5 bases). V lost 0 bases to trimming and J lost 4 bases, with 15 bases between them. Germline V gives CDR1 MNHNS, CDR2 SASEGT. The CDR3 extends over 16 amino acids. The chain's CDR3 is CASSEAAGQGPTEAFF. CDR3 DNA sequence: TGTGCCAGCAGTGAAGCGGCGGGGCAGGGCCCCACTGAAGCTTTCTTT.

This clonotype was found a few times. The chain carries TRBV7-9 and TRBJ2-6; D not certain. CDR1 is SEHNR, CDR2 FQNEAQ, per germline (reference sequence). This CDR3 spans 17 amino acids. With 3 bases removed from V and 2 bases from J, the gap between germline ends came to 14 bases. The chain's CDR3 is CASSFPRRDPGANVLTF. Written as DNA, the CDR3 is TGTGCCAGCAGCTTCCCCAGGAGAGATCCTGGGGCCAACGTCCTGACTTTC.

This clonotype has ten or more counts. The CDR3 DNA sequence: TGTGCCAGCAGCCCGGAGGAAGTTTCTAGGGGGGAAGAGACCCAGTACTTC. It encodes CASSPEEVSRGEETQYF. The V and J genes are TRBV7-2 and TRBJ2-5; TRBD1 or TRBD2 may be the D gene (6 bases each). The CDR3 runs to 17 residues. Germline lookup yields CDR1 SGHTA and CDR2 FQGNSA. V was cut by 5 bases and J by 3 bases, with 22 bases left in between.

This clonotype has more than one count but fewer than ten. V usage is TRBV28 and J usage is TRBJ2-1; D unresolved. The CDR3 loop spans 14 amino acids. Germline CDR1 MDHEN, CDR2 SYDVKM. V lost 8 bases and J 4 bases, leaving 15 bases between the germline ends. The CDR3 loop is CASRLFGMYNEQFF. DNA for the CDR3: TGTGCCAGCCGGCTGTTTGGCATGTACAATGAGCAGTTCTTC.

This chain connects TRBV20-1 to TRBJ2-5, with D maybe TRBD2 (7 bases). Trimming took 7 bases from V and 5 from J, leaving 23 bases between them. There are 15 residues in the CDR3. The V gene's germline CDR1 is DFQATT and CDR2 SNEGSKA (reference sequence). The CDR3 bases are TGCAGTGGGAGGGGCTCCGGGGGGCGCGCGGAGACCCAGTACTTC. Its translation: CSGRGSGGRAETQYF.

This sequence joins TRBV6-1 and TRBJ1-1, with D tentatively TRBD1 (6 bases). The CDR3 extends over 13 amino acids. V gave up 4 bases and J gave up 8 bases, with 14 bases separating them. CDR1 is MNHNS and CDR2 is SASEGT in the germline V gene. CDR3 region: CASSVFRGTEAFF. Here the CDR3 DNA reads TGTGCCAGCAGTGTGTTCAGGGGAACCGAAGCTTTCTTT.

V and J are TRBV2 and TRBJ2-7, with D unclear. Germline V gene lookup returns CDR1 SNHLY and CDR2 FYNNEI. Trimming took 6 bases from V and 6 from J, leaving 15 bases between them. The CDR3 runs to 13 residues. In DNA, the CDR3 is TGTGCCAGCAGGAACCCGCCGGTGGGCGAGCAGTACTTC. It codes for CASRNPPVGEQYF.

This clonotype was picked up a small number of times. V is TRBV28 and J is TRBJ2-7, with 9 bases lining up with TRBD1. The V gene's germline CDR1 is MDHEN and CDR2 SYDVKM. The CDR3 has 15 residues. Trimming cost V 8 bases and J 3 bases; bases outside gene matches: 11. The CDR3: CASGDPGQGFYEQYF. DNA of the CDR3: TGTGCCAGCGGGGATCCGGGACAGGGATTCTACGAGCAGTACTTC.